One sample yielded the 24 T cell receptor beta chains listed below, sequenced in a study of early stage breast cancer tumors. Produced via immunoSEQ multiplex PCR; TCRdb's table is partial and in-frame only. The table has about 50,000 clones, more than 60% seen once. Sequenced: blood. The receptors were sampled from a person aged 30 to 40 with breast cancer.

The V and J genes are TRBV7-3 and TRBJ2-2; perhaps TRBD2 as D (5 bases). The CDR3 sequence is 17 residues long. With 5 bases removed from V and 2 bases from J, the gap between germline ends came to 18 bases. Germline CDR1 SGHTA, CDR2 FQGTGA. The CDR3 DNA reads as TGTGCCAGCAGCCCCCTCGGGGATCCTAGAAACACCGGGGAGCTGTTTTTT. Translated: CASSPLGDPRNTGELFF.

This chain links TRBV7-9 with TRBJ1-2; a weak D match, TRBD1 (6 bases). Looked up from germline, CDR1 is SEHNR and CDR2 is FQNEAQ (reference sequence). The CDR3 is 15 amino acids. The V and J ends lost 4 bases and 8 bases respectively, with 20 bases between them. The CDR3 DNA is TGTGCCAGCAGCTCTGGGGGGGCGGATACTATCGGCTACACCTTC. It encodes CASSSGGADTIGYTF.

The gene calls are TRBV23-1 and TRBJ1-2, with D maybe TRBD1 (6 bases). TRBV23-1 is recorded as an ORF, its role being uncertain. CDR3 length: 14 amino acids. V lost 5 bases and J lost 4, with 14 bases in between. The CDR3 DNA sequence: TGCGCCAGCAGTGTCTTAGCAGGGGCCTATGGCTACACCTTC. This codes for CASSVLAGAYGYTF.

The gene calls are TRBV7-3 and TRBJ2-1; 10 nucleotides agree with TRBD2. J lost 2 bases, V lost 4 bases, and 2 bases had no gene match. The CDR3 runs to 15 residues. The V gene's germline CDR1 is SGHTA and CDR2 FQGTGA. The DNA of the CDR3 is TGTGCCAGCAGCTCACTAGCGGGACCCTACAATGAGCAGTTCTTC. Translating it yields CASSSLAGPYNEQFF. Full variable domain (remainder filled in from reference TRBV7-3 and TRBJ2-1): GAGVSQTPSNKVTEKGKYVELRCDPISGHTALYWYRQSLGQGPEFLIYFQGTGAADDSGLPNDRFFAVRPEGSVSTLKIQRTERGDSAVYLCASSSLAGPYNEQFFGPGTRLTVL.

This sequence joins TRBV30 and TRBJ1-3, with D unclear. Germline V gene data show CDR1 as GTSNPN and CDR2 as SVGIG (reference sequence). V was shortened by 5 bases and J by 4 bases, with 15 bases between the two germline ends. This CDR3 has 14 residues. CDR3 amino acids: CAWSRSFGGNTIYF. CDR3 sequence (DNA): TGTGCCTGGTCCAGGAGTTTTGGGGGAAACACCATATATTTT.

The V call is TRBV5-1, the J call TRBJ1-5; unclear D gene. CDR3 length: 14 residues. Trimming pared 0 bases from V and 2 bases from J, leaving 6 bases between. Germline CDR1 SGHRS, CDR2 YFSETQ. CDR3 nucleotide sequence: TGCGCCAGCAGCTTGGAGGACCGCAATCAGCCCCAGCATTTT. As protein: CASSLEDRNQPQHF.

The chain uses TRBV5-6 and TRBJ2-1; D is unclear. CDR3 length: 16 amino acids. V was shortened by 3 bases and J by 4 bases, with 17 bases between the two germline ends. Germline CDR1 SGHDT, CDR2 YYEEEE. CDR3 in DNA: TGTGCCAGCAGCTCGCCATGGCGGATCCTATACAATGAGCAGTTCTTC. Protein product: CASSSPWRILYNEQFF.

The chain is built from TRBV11-1 and TRBJ1-1; D perhaps matches TRBD1 (6 bases). Trimming stripped 5 bases from V and 3 bases from J, with 13 bases between. The germline CDR1 and CDR2 sequences are SGHAT and FQDESV (reference sequence). The CDR3 totals 14 residues. Here the CDR3 reads CASSSGGGYTEAFF. Written as DNA, the CDR3 is TGTGCCAGCAGCAGTGGGGGGGGCTACACTGAAGCTTTCTTT. Supplemented by reference TRBV11-1 and TRBJ1-1, the full variable domain reads EAEVAQSPRYKITEKSQAVAFWCDPISGHATLYWYRQILGQGPELLVQFQDESVVDDSQLPKDRFSAERLKGVDSTLKIQPAELGDSAMYLCASSSGGGYTEAFFGQGTRLTVV.

This clone was counted only a few times. The chain couples TRBV7-2 to TRBJ1-6, with D perhaps TRBD1 (5 bases). V was clipped by 8 bases and J by 11 bases, with 16 bases between them. Germline CDR1 reads SGHTA; CDR2 reads FQGNSA. CDR3 length: 13 amino acids. Here the CDR3 reads CASSGRVLAPLHF. The CDR3 DNA reads as TGTGCCAGCTCTGGCAGGGTGTTAGCACCCCTCCACTTT.

This clone has only a few counts. For the CDR3, the DNA is TGCGCCAGCAGTGAGTCGAAGGACAGGGTGGTTACCTTC. This sequence encodes CASSESKDRVVTF. The chain has TRBV10-1 and TRBJ1-2, with 8 positions matching TRBD1. This CDR3 is 13 amino acids long. V dropped 0 bases and J dropped 14; count of bases not matched to a gene: 8. Germline loops: CDR1 WNHNN, CDR2 SYGVQD (reference sequence).

The chain couples TRBV21-1 to TRBJ2-3. TRBV21-1 is a pseudogene locus. The CDR3 extends over 17 amino acids. CDR3 bases: TGTGCCAGCAGCAAAGTTCCGCAGGGAGTACCCGCAGATACGCAGTATTTT. As protein: CASSKVPQGVPADTQYF.

This clone came up a few times. The gene calls are TRBV2 and TRBJ2-7; 8 bases are shared with TRBD1. V shed 8 bases, J shed 2 bases, and the junction held 5 bases outside the gene matches. This CDR3 spans 13 amino acids. Germline CDR1 is SNHLY and CDR2 is FYNNEI. CDR3 in DNA: TGTGCCAGCGTGGACAGGGTGGCCTACGAGCAGTACTTC. Amino acid sequence: CASVDRVAYEQYF. Together with reference TRBV2 and TRBJ2-7, the CDR3 gives the full variable domain: EPEVTQTPSHQVTQMGQEVILRCVPISNHLYFYWYRQILGQKVEFLVSFYNNEISEKSEIFDDQFSVERPDGSNFTLKIRSTKLEDSAMYFCASVDRVAYEQYFGPGTRLTVT.

This chain links TRBV29-1 with TRBJ1-1; TRBD1 matches 8 bases. The CDR3 covers 13 residues. Trimming at V came to 6 bases and at J to 1 base, leaving 4 bases not matched to a gene. Germline V gene sequence: CDR1 SQVTM, CDR2 ANQGSEA. The CDR3 DNA reads as TGCAGCGTCCTCGGACAGGGGAACACTGAAGCTTTCTTT. This gives the protein CSVLGQGNTEAFF.

The chain recombines TRBV21-1 with TRBJ2-2; TRBD1 is the table's D call, not checked against the DNA. TRBV21-1 is a pseudogene segment. There are 17 residues in the CDR3. The chain's CDR3 is CASSKRVKRQQNGELFF. Written as DNA, the CDR3 is TGTGCCAGCAGCAAACGAGTTAAGAGACAGCAGAACGGGGAGCTGTTTTTT.

The genes are TRBV11-2 and TRBJ1-1; the D is unclear. The V and J ends lost 7 bases and 4 bases respectively, with 13 bases between them. CDR3 length equals 13 residues. CDR1 is SGHAT and CDR2 is FQNNGV in the germline V gene. Here the CDR3 reads CASTHGGSTEAFF. As DNA, the CDR3 is TGTGCCAGCACCCATGGTGGGAGCACTGAAGCTTTCTTT.

The V gene is TRBV9, the J gene TRBJ2-1, with D tentatively TRBD1 or TRBD2 (5 bases each). Per the germline V gene, CDR1 is SGDLS and CDR2 is YYNGEE. The CDR3 runs 15 residues. V lost 0 bases and J 12 bases, leaving 19 bases between the germline ends. CDR3 in amino acids: CASSVDGGPSQWQFF. CDR3 DNA: TGTGCCAGCAGCGTAGATGGGGGACCCTCCCAATGGCAGTTCTTC.

This chain uses TRBV6-5 with TRBJ1-2; the match to TRBD1 covers 7 bases. V dropped 6 bases and J dropped 8; count of bases not matched to a gene: 12. CDR3 length equals 14 residues. The germline V gene has CDR1 MNHEY and CDR2 SVGAGI. CDR3: CASSLQGGKEGYTF. The CDR3 nucleotides read TGTGCCAGCAGCCTCCAGGGGGGGAAGGAAGGCTACACCTTC.

The rearrangement uses TRBV27 and TRBJ2-1, with 10 positions matching TRBD2. The germline gives CDR1 MNHEY, CDR2 SMNVEV (reference sequence). The length of the CDR3 is 16 residues. V was clipped by 3 bases and J by 4 bases; unmatched bases: 6. CDR3 coding DNA: TGTGCCAGCAGTTTGGTAGGTAGCGGGAGGTACAATGAGCAGTTCTTC. It yields the protein CASSLVGSGRYNEQFF.

This chain uses TRBV18 with TRBJ2-1, with 14 bases aligning to TRBD2. Trimming removed 0 bases from V and 9 bases from J; junction bases left unmatched: 4. Germline CDR1 is KGHSH and CDR2 is LQKENI. The CDR3 contains 16 residues. CDR3 region: CASSPPGLAGGFEQFF. CDR3 sequence (DNA): TGTGCCAGCTCACCACCAGGACTAGCGGGAGGTTTTGAGCAGTTCTTC. Full variable domain (remainder filled in from reference TRBV18 and TRBJ2-1): NAGVMQNPRHLVRRRGQEARLRCSPMKGHSHVYWYRQLPEEGLKFMVYLQKENIIDESGMPKERFSAEFPKEGPSILRIQQVVRGDSAAYFCASSPPGLAGGFEQFFGPGTRLTVL.

This chain joins TRBV2 and TRBJ2-5; TRBD2 might be the D (6 bases). Trimming removed 8 bases from V and 1 base from J, with 11 bases in between. CDR3 size: 13 residues. CDR1 is SNHLY and CDR2 is FYNNEI in the germline V gene. In nucleotides, the CDR3 is TGTGCCAGCCGGGGACTTACCCAAGAGACCCAGTACTTC. It codes for CASRGLTQETQYF.

This clone is medium-sized within its sample. The chain recombines TRBV15 with TRBJ2-7; maybe TRBD2 (6 bases). Germline V gene data show CDR1 as LNHNV and CDR2 as YYDKDF (reference sequence). Trimming stripped 2 bases from V and 3 bases from J, with 14 bases between. The CDR3 is made up of 15 amino acids. CDR3 sequence: CATSRFSSADYEQYF. In DNA, the CDR3 is TGTGCCACCAGCAGATTTTCTAGCGCGGACTACGAGCAGTACTTC.

The chain links TRBV6-4 to TRBJ2-1; D uncertain. The CDR3 sequence is 12 residues long. Germline V lookup: CDR1 MRHNA, CDR2 SNTAGT. Trimming left V 0 bases short and J 14 bases short, with 11 bases between. The CDR3, as DNA: TGTGCCAGCAGTGACTCAGGGAAGGGCAAGTTCTTC. It yields the protein CASSDSGKGKFF.

This sequence joins TRBV6-1 and TRBJ2-1; 12 nucleotides match TRBD2. V shed 4 bases and J 7 bases; nucleotides not matched to a gene: 14. The CDR3 consists of 18 residues. Germline loops: CDR1 MNHNS, CDR2 SASEGT. CDR3 nucleotide sequence: TGTGCCAGCAGTGCCCGAGGAATGGAAACTAGCGGGAGGAATGAGCAGTTCTTC. This gives the protein CASSARGMETSGRNEQFF.

A few counts support this clone. The chain employs TRBV7-3 and TRBJ1-1, with TRBD1 matching 7 bases. The CDR3 has 13 amino acids. V lost 8 bases, J lost 1 base, and 4 bases stayed unmatched. CDR1 SGHTA and CDR2 FQGTGA come from the germline V gene. CDR3: CASRRDRNTEAFF. CDR3 bases: TGTGCCAGCCGACGGGACAGGAACACTGAAGCTTTCTTT.